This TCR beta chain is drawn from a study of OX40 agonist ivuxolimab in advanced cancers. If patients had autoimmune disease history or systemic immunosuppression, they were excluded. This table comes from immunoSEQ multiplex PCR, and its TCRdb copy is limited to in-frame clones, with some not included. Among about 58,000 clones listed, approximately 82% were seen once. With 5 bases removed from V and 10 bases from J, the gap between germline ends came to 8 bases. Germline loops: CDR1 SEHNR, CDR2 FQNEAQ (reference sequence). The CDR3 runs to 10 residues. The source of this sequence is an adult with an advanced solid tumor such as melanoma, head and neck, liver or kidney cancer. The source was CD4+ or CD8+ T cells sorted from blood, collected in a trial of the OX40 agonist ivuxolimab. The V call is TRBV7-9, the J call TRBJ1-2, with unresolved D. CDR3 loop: CASSPGFYTF. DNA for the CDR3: TGTGCCAGCAGCCCGGGCTTCTACACCTTC.